Given below is one TCR beta chain in context. This entry is derived from a study of shared T cell receptors in the human thymus. The table came from immunoSEQ multiplex PCR; TCRdb's copy has only in-frame clones and leaves some out. The table records almost 550,000 clones, around three quarters of them present only once. These records were also assigned to another study, of human thymus T cells.

Sequencing was carried out using thymocytes. This receptor was taken from a boy younger than two with a congenital heart defect.

The CDR3 sequence: CASSKDRGSYGYTF. In DNA form, the CDR3 reads TGTGCCAGCAGTAAGGACAGGGGCAGCTATGGCTACACCTTC. The J gene is TRBJ1-2, the V gene TRBV6-5; 9 bases are shared with TRBD1. CDR1 MNHEY and CDR2 SVGAGI come from the germline V gene. Germline trimming cut 5 bases from V and 4 bases from J; bases unmatched to any gene: 5. The CDR3 is made up of 14 amino acids.